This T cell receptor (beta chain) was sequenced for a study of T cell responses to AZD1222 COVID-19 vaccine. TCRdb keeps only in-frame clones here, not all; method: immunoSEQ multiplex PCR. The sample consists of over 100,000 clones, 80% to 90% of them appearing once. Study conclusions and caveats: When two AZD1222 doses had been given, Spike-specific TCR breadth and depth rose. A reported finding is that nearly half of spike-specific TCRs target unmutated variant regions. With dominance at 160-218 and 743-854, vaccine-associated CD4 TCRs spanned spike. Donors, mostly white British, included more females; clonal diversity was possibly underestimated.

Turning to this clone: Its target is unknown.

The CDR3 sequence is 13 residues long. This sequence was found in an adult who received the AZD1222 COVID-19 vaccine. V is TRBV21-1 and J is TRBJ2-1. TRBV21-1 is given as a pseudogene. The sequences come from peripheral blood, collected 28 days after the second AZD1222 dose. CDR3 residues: CASDQTWGNEQFF. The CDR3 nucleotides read TGTGCCAGCGATCAAACGTGGGGGAATGAGCAGTTCTTC.